A single sample is the source of the 6 T cell receptor beta chains below, sequenced in a study of shared T cell receptors in the human thymus. Here immunoSEQ multiplex PCR was the method, and the copy in TCRdb shows in-frame clones only, minus some. The sample holds more than 550,000 clones, 70% to 90% seen once. These data are also associated with another study on human thymus T cells.

The sample consisted of thymocytes. The receptor set was obtained from a boy in the first two years of life with a congenital heart defect.

This clone was seen just once. The chain recombines TRBV6-5 with TRBJ2-7, with 7 bases fitting TRBD1. The CDR3 spans 15 residues. The V gene end was trimmed by 1 base and the J gene end by 8 bases; junction bases not matched to a gene: 11. The germline CDR1 and CDR2 sequences are MNHEY and SVGAGI. The CDR3 protein is CASSYWTGQHSKQYF. CDR3 in DNA: TGTGCCAGCAGTTACTGGACGGGACAGCACAGTAAGCAGTACTTC.

This clone was seen a few times. The chain carries TRBV5-6 and TRBJ2-7; TRBD1 matches 8 bases. Looked up from germline, CDR1 is SGHDT and CDR2 is YYEEEE. The CDR3 has 14 residues. Losses at the gene ends were 2 bases for V and 4 bases for J; bases not matched to a gene: 5. This CDR3 is CASSFPTGGYEQYF. Here the CDR3 DNA reads TGTGCCAGCAGCTTCCCTACAGGGGGGTACGAGCAGTACTTC. The complete variable domain, with remaining parts taken from reference TRBV5-6 and TRBJ2-7, reads DAGVTQSPTHLIKTRGQQVTLRCSPKSGHDTVSWYQQALGQGPQFIFQYYEEEERQRGNFPDRFSGHQFPNYSSELNVNALLLGDSALYLCASSFPTGGYEQYFGPGTRLTVT.

The chain is built from TRBV6-5 and TRBJ2-7; 9 bases line up with TRBD1. Unmatched junction bases numbered 7, after V lost 5 bases and J lost 5 bases. In germline, CDR1 is MNHEY, CDR2 SVGAGI. The CDR3 length is 14 residues. CDR3 sequence: CASSKTGGRDEQYF. CDR3 sequence (DNA): TGTGCCAGCAGTAAGACAGGGGGTAGGGACGAGCAGTACTTC.

This chain joins TRBV4-3 and TRBJ2-6; D not certain. The germline CDR1 and CDR2 sequences are LGHNA and YSLEER. The CDR3 runs to 16 residues. With 6 bases removed from V and 0 bases from J, the gap between germline ends came to 12 bases. CDR3 bases: TGCGCCAGCAGTCTCGGGTCTCTCTCTGGGGCCAACGTCCTGACTTTC. It is translated as CASSLGSLSGANVLTF.

The rearrangement links TRBV7-9 to TRBJ2-2, with TRBD1 as a possible D gene (6 bases). The V end lost 4 bases, the J end lost 2 bases, and 11 bases lay between the germline ends. From germline, CDR1 is SEHNR and CDR2 FQNEAQ (reference sequence). This CDR3 contains 15 residues. CDR3 nucleotides: TGTGCCAGCAGCTCACGGGACATTAACACCGGGGAGCTGTTTTTT. Its translation: CASSSRDINTGELFF.

This rearrangement joins TRBV19 to TRBJ2-7, with 8 positions matching TRBD1. The V segment lost 0 bases and the J segment 1 base; nucleotides outside the gene matches: 8. The CDR3 runs to 17 residues. CDR1 is LNHDA and CDR2 is SQIVND in the germline V gene (reference sequence). CDR3 sequence: CASSIEWGQAGSYEQYF. The CDR3 nucleotides read TGTGCCAGTAGTATAGAATGGGGACAGGCCGGTTCCTACGAGCAGTACTTC.